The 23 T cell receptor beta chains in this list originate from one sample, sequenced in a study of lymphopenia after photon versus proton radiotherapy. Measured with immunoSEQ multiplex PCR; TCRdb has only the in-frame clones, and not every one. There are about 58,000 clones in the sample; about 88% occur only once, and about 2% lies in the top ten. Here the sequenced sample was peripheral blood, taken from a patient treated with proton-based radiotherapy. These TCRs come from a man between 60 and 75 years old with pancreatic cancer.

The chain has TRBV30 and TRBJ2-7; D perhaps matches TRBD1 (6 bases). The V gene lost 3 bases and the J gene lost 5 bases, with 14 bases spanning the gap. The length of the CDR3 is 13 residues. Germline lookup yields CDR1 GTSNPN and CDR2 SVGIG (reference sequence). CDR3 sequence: CAWRGTGFHEQYF. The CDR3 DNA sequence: TGTGCCTGGAGGGGAACAGGGTTCCACGAGCAGTACTTC.

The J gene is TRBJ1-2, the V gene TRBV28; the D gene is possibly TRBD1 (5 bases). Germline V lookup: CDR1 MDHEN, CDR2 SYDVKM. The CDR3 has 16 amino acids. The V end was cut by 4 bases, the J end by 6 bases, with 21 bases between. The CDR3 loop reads CASSSDIPSTPNGYTF. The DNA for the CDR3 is TGTGCCAGCAGTTCGGACATACCCTCAACCCCCAATGGCTACACCTTC.

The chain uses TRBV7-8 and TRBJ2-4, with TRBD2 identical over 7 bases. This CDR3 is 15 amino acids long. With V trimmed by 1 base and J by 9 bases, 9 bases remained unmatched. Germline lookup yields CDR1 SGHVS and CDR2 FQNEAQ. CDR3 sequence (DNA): TGTGCCAGCAGCTTAGTTGGGCTAGCGGTAGGCATTCAGTACTTC. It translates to CASSLVGLAVGIQYF.

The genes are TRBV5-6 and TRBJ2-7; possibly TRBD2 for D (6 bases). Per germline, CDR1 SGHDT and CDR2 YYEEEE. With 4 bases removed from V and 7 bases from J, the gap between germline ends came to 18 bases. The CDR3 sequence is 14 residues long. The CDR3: CASSLKPGDPEQYF. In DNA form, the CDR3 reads TGTGCCAGCAGCCTAAAGCCGGGGGACCCGGAGCAGTACTTC.

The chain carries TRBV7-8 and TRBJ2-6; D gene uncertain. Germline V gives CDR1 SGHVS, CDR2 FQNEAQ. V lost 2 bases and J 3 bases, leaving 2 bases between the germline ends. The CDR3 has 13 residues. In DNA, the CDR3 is TGTGCCAGCAGCTTACGTGGGGCCAACGTCCTGACTTTC. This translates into CASSLRGANVLTF.

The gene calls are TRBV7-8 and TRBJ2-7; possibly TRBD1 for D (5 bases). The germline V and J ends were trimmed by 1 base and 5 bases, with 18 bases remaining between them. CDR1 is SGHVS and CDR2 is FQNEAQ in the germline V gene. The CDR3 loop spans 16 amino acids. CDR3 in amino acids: CASSLGYRQGGNEQYF. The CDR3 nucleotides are TGTGCCAGCAGCTTAGGCTACCGGCAGGGTGGGAACGAGCAGTACTTC.

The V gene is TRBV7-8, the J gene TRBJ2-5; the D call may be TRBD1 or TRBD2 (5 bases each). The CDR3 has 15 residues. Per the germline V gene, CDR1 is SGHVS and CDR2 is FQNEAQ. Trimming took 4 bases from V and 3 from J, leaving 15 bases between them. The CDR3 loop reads CASSSRRDPKETQYF. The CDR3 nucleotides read TGTGCCAGCAGCTCACGCCGGGACCCAAAAGAGACCCAGTACTTC. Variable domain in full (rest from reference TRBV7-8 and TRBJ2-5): GAGVSQSPRYKVAKRGQDVALRCDPISGHVSLFWYQQALGQGPEFLTYFQNEAQLDKSGLPSDRFFAERPEGSVSTLKIQRTQQEDSAVYLCASSSRRDPKETQYFGPGTRLLVL.

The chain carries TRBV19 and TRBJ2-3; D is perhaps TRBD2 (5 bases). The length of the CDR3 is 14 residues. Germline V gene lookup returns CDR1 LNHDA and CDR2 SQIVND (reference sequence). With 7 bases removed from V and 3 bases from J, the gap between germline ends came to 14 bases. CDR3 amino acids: CASKRGSGTDTQYF. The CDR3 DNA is TGTGCCAGTAAACGTGGGAGTGGGACAGATACGCAGTATTTT.

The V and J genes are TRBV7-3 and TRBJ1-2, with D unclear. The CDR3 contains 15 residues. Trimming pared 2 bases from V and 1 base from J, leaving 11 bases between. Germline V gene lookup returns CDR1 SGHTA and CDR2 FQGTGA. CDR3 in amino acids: CASSLAGPDNYGYTF. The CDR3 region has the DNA TGTGCCAGCAGCTTAGCGGGCCCGGATAACTATGGCTACACCTTC.

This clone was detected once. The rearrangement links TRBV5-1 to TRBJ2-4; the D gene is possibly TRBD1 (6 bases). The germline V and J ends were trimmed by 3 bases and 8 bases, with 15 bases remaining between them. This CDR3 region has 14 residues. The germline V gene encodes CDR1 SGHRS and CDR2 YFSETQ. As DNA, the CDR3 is TGCGCCAGCAGCTCGGACGACCAGGGGTACATTCAGTACTTC. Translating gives CASSSDDQGYIQYF.

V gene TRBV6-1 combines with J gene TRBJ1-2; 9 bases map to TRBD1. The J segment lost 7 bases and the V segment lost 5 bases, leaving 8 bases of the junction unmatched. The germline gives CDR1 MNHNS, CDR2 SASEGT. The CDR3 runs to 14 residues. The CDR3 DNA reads TGTGCCAGCAGTCCGACAGGGGGGCATTCTGGCTACACCTTC. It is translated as CASSPTGGHSGYTF.

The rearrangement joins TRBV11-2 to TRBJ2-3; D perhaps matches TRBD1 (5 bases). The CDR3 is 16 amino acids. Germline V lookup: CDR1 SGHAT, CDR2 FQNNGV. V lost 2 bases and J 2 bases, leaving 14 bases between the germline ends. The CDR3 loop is CASSLRQGGATDTQYF. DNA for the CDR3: TGTGCCAGCAGCTTACGGCAGGGTGGGGCCACAGATACGCAGTATTTT.

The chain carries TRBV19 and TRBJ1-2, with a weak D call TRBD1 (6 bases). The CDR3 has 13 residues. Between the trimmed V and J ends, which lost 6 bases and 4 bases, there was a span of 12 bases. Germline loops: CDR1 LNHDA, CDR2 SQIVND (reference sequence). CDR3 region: CASSPGQTYGYTF. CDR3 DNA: TGTGCCAGTAGCCCAGGACAGACCTATGGCTACACCTTC.

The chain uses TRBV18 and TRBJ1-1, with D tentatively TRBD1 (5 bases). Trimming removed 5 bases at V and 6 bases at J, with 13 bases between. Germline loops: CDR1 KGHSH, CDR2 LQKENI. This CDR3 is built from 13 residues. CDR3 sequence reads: CASSSAGRAEAFF. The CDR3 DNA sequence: TGTGCCAGCTCATCGGCAGGGAGGGCTGAAGCTTTCTTT.

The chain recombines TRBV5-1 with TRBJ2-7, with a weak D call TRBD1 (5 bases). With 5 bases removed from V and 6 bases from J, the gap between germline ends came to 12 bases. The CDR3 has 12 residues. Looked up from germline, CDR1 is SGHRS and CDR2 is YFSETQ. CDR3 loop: CASSVGAGEQYF. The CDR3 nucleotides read TGCGCCAGCAGTGTAGGGGCCGGCGAGCAGTACTTC. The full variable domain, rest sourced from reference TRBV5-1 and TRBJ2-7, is KAGVTQTPRYLIKTRGQQVTLSCSPISGHRSVSWYQQTPGQGLQFLFEYFSETQRNKGNFPGRFSGRQFSNSRSEMNVSTLELGDSALYLCASSVGAGEQYFGPGTRLTVT.

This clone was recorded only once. CDR3 amino acids: CASSQEGGGRVTGELFF. The CDR3 DNA reads TGCGCCAGCAGCCAAGAAGGGGGAGGGCGAGTCACCGGGGAGCTGTTTTTT. The chain couples TRBV4-1 to TRBJ2-2, with a weak D call TRBD2 (7 bases). This CDR3 contains 17 residues. V was trimmed by 0 bases and J by 4 bases, leaving 15 bases between them. CDR1 and CDR2 from the germline V gene are MGHRA and YSYEKL.

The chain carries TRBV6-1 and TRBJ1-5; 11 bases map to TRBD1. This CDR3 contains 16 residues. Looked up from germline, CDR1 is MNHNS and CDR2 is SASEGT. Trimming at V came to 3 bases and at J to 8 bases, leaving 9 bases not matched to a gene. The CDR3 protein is CASSDSGTGGSEPQHF. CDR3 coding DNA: TGTGCCAGCAGTGATTCCGGGACAGGGGGGTCTGAGCCCCAGCATTTT.

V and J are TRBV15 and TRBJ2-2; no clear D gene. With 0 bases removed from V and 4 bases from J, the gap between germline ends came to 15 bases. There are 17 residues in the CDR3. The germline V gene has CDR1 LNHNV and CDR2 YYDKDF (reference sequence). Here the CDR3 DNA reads TGTGCCACCAGCAGAGATCTCACAACCGTGCTCACCGGGGAGCTGTTTTTT. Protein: CATSRDLTTVLTGELFF.

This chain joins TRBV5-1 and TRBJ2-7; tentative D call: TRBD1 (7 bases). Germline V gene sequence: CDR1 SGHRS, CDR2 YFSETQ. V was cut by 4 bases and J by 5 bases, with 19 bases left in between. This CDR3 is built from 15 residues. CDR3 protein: CASSVEGRGADEQYF. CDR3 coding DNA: TGCGCCAGCAGCGTAGAGGGCAGGGGGGCTGACGAGCAGTACTTC. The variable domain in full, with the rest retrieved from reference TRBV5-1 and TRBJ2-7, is KAGVTQTPRYLIKTRGQQVTLSCSPISGHRSVSWYQQTPGQGLQFLFEYFSETQRNKGNFPGRFSGRQFSNSRSEMNVSTLELGDSALYLCASSVEGRGADEQYFGPGTRLTVT.

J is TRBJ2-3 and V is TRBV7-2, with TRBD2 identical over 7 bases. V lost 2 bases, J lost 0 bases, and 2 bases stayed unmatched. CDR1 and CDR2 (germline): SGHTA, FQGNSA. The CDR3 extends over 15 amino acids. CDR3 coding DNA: TGTGCCAGCAGCTTATCCGGGAGGAGCACAGATACGCAGTATTTT. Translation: CASSLSGRSTDTQYF. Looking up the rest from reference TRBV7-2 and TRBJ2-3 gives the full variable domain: GAGVSQSPSNKVTEKGKDVELRCDPISGHTALYWYRQSLGQGLEFLIYFQGNSAPDKSGLPSDRFSAERTGGSVSTLTIQRTQQEDSAVYLCASSLSGRSTDTQYFGPGTRLTVL.

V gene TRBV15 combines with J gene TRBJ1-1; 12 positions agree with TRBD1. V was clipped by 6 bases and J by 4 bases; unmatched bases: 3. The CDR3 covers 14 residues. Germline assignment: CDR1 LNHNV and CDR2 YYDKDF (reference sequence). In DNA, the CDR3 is TGTGCCACCAGTGGGACAGGGGGCTTCACTGAAGCTTTCTTT. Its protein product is CATSGTGGFTEAFF.

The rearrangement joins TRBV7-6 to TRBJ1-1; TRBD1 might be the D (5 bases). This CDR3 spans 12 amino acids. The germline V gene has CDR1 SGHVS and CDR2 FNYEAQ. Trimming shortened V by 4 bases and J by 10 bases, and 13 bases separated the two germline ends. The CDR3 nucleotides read TGTGCCAGCAGCTCTCAGAGGGGTAGAGCTTTCTTT. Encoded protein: CASSSQRGRAFF.

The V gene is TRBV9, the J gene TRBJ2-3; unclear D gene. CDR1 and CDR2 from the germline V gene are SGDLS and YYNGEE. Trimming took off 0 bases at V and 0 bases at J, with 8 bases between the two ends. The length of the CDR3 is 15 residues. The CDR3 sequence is CASSVDGRSTDTQYF. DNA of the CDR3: TGTGCCAGCAGCGTAGATGGACGAAGCACAGATACGCAGTATTTT.